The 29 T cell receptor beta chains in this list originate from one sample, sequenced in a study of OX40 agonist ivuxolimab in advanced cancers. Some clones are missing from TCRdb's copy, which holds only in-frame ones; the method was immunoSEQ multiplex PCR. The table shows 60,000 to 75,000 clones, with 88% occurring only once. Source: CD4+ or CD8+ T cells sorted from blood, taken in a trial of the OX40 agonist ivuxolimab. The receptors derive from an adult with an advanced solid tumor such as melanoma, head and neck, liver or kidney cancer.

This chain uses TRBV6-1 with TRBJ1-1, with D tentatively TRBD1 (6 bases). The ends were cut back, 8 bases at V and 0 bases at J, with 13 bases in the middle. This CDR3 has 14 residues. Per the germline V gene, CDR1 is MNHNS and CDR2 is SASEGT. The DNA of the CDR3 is TGTGCCAGCCACCAGGGGAACATGAACACTGAAGCTTTCTTT. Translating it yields CASHQGNMNTEAFF.

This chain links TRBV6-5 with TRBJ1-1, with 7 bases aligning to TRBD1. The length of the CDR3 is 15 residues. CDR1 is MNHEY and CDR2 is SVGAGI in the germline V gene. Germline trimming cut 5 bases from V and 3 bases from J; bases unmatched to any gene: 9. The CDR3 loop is CASSGRQGGDTEAFF. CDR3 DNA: TGTGCCAGCAGTGGACGACAGGGAGGGGACACTGAAGCTTTCTTT.

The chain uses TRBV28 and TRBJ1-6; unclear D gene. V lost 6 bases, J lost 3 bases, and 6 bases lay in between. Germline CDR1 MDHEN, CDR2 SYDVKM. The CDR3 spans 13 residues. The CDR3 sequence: CASRDYYNSPLHF. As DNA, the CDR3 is TGTGCCAGCAGGGACTACTATAATTCACCCCTCCACTTT.

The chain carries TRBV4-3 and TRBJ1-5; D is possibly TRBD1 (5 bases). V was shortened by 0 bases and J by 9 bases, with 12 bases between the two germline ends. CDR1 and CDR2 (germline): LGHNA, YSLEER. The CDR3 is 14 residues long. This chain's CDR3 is CASSQDVGRAPQHF. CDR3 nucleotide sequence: TGCGCCAGCAGCCAAGATGTTGGCAGGGCGCCCCAGCATTTT.

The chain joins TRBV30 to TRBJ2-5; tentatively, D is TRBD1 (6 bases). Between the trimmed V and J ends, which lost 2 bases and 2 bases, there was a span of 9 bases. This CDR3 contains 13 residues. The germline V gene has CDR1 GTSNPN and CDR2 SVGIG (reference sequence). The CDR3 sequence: CAWSRQGQETQYF. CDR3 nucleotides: TGTGCCTGGAGTCGTCAGGGGCAAGAGACCCAGTACTTC.

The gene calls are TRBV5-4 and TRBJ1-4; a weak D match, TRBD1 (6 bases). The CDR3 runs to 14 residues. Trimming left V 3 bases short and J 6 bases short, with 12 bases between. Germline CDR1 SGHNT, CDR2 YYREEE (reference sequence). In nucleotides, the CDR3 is TGTGCCAGCAGCTCTGGGGGGGGGCATGAAAAACTGTTTTTT. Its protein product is CASSSGGGHEKLFF.

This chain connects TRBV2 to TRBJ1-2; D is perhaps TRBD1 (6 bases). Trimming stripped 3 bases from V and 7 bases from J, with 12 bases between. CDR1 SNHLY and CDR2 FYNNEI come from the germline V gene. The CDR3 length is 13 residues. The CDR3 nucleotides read TGTGCCAGCAGTGAGTACAGGGCGGTTGGCTACACCTTC. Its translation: CASSEYRAVGYTF.

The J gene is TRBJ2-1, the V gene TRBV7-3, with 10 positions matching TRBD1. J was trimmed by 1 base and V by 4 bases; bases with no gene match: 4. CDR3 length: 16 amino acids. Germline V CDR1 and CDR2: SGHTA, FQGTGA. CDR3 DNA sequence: TGTGCCAGCAGCTCTCGGACAGGGGGTTCCTACAATGAGCAGTTCTTC. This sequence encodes CASSSRTGGSYNEQFF.

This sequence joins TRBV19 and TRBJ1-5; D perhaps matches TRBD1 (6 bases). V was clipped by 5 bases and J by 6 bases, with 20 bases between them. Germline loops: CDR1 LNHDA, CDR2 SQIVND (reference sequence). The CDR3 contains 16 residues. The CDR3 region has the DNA TGTGCCAGTAGTGCCACGGACAGAAAGAGAAGTCAGCCCCAGCATTTT. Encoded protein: CASSATDRKRSQPQHF.

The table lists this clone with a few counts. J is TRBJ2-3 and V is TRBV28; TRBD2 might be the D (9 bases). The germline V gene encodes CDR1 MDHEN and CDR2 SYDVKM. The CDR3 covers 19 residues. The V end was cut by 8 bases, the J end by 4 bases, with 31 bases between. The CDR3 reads CASSPPGGLREGVADTQYF. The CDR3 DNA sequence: TGTGCCAGCTCCCCTCCAGGGGGCCTGCGGGAGGGAGTAGCAGATACGCAGTATTTT. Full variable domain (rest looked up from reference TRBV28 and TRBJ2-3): DVKVTQSSRYLVKRTGEKVFLECVQDMDHENMFWYRQDPGLGLRLIYFSYDVKMKEKGDIPEGYSVSREKKERFSLILESASTNQTSMYLCASSPPGGLREGVADTQYFGPGTRLTVL.

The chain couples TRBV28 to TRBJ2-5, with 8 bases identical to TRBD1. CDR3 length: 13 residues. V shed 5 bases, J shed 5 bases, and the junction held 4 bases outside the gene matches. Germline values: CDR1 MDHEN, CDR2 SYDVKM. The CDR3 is CASSQGAEETQYF. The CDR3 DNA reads TGTGCCAGCAGTCAGGGGGCGGAGGAGACCCAGTACTTC. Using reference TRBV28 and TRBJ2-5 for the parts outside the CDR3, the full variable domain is DVKVTQSSRYLVKRTGEKVFLECVQDMDHENMFWYRQDPGLGLRLIYFSYDVKMKEKGDIPEGYSVSREKKERFSLILESASTNQTSMYLCASSQGAEETQYFGPGTRLLVL.

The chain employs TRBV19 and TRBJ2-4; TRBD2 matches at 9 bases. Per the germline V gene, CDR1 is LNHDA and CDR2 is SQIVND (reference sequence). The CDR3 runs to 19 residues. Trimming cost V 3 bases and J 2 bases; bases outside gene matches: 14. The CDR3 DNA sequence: TGTGCCAGTAGTATGTTGGTAGCGGGAGCATCCGGGACCAAAAACATTCAGTACTTC. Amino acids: CASSMLVAGASGTKNIQYF.

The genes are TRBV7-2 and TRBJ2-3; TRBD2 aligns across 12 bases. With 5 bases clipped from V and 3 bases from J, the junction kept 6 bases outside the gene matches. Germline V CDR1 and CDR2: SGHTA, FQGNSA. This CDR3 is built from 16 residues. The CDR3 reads CASSARLAGATDTQYF. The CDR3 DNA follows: TGTGCCAGCAGCGCCCGACTAGCGGGGGCGACAGATACGCAGTATTTT.

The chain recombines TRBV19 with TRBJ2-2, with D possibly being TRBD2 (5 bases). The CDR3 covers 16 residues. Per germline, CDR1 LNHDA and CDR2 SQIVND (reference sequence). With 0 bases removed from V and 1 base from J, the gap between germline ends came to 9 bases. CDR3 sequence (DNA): TGTGCCAGTAGTATAGAACCCGGACTGAACACCGGGGAGCTGTTTTTT. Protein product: CASSIEPGLNTGELFF.

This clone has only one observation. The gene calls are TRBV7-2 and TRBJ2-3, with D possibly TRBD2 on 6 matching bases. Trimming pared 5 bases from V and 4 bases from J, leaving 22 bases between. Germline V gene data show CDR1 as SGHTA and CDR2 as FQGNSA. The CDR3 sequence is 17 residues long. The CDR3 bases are TGTGCCAGCAGCCCAGGGCCATCGGGGAGGAGTTCAGATACGCAGTATTTT. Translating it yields CASSPGPSGRSSDTQYF.

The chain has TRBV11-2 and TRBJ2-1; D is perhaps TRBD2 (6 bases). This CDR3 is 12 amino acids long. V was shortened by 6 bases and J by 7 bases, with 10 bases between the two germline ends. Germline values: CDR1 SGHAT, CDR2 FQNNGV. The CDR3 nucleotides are TGTGCCAGCAGATCTCTAGCGAATGAGCAGTTCTTC. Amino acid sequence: CASRSLANEQFF.

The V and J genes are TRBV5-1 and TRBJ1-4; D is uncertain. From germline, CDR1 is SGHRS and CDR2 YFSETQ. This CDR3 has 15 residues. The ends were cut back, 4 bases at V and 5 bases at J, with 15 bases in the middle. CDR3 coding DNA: TGCGCCAGCAGCGGTGTTGGAATTGCGAATGAAAAACTGTTTTTT. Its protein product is CASSGVGIANEKLFF.

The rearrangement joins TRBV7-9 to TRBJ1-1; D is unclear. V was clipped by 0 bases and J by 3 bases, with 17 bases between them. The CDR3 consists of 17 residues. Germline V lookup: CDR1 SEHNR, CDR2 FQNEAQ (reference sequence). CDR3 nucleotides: TGTGCCAGCAGCTTAGCGGGAGGTAGGGTGGGGTACACTGAAGCTTTCTTT. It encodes CASSLAGGRVGYTEAFF.

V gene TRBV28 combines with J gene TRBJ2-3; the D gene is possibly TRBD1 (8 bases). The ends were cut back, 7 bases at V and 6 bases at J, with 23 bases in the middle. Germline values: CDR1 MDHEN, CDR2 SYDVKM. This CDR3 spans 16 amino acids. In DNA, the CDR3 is TGTGCCAGCACCATTACAGGGGGGAGGGGAGTGGATACGCAGTATTTT. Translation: CASTITGGRGVDTQYF.

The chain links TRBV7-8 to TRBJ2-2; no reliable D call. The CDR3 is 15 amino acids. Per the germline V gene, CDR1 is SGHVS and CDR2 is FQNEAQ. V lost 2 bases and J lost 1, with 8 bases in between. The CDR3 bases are TGTGCCAGCAGCTTATCCCTTCTGAACACCGGGGAGCTGTTTTTT. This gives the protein CASSLSLLNTGELFF.

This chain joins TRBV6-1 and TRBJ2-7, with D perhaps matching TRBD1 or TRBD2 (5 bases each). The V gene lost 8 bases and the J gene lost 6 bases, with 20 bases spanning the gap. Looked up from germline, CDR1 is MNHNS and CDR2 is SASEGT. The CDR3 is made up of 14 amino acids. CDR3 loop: CASLSRGGSGEQYF. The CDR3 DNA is TGTGCCAGCTTAAGTAGGGGCGGGTCGGGCGAGCAGTACTTC.

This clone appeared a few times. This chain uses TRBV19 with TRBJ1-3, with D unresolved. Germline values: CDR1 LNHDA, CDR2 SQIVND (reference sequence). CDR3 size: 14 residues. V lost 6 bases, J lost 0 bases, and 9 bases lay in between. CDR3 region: CASSGLISGNTIYF. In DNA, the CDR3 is TGTGCCAGTAGCGGACTGATCTCTGGAAACACCATATATTTT.

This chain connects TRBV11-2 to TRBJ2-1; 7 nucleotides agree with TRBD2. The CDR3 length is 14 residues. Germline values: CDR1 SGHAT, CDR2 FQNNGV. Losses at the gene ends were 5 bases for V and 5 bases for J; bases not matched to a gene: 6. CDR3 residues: CASSLQAGDNEQFF. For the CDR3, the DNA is TGTGCCAGCAGCCTGCAGGCGGGGGACAATGAGCAGTTCTTC.

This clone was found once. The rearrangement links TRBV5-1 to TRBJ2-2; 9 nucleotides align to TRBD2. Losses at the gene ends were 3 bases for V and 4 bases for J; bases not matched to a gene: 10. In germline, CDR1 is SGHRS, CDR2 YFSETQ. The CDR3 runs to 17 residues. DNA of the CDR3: TGCGCCAGCAGCTCCGGATCGGGACTAGCTGGCACCGGGGAGCTGTTTTTT. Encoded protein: CASSSGSGLAGTGELFF.

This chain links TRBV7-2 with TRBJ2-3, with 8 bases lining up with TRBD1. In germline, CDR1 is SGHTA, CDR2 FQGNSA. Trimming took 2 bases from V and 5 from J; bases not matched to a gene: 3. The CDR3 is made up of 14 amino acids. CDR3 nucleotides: TGTGCCAGCAGCTTACAGACAGGGGTAGATACGCAGTATTTT. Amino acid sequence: CASSLQTGVDTQYF.

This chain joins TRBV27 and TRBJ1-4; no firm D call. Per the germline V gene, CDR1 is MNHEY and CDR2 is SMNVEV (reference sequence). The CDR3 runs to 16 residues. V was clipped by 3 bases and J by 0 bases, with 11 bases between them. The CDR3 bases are TGTGCCAGCAGTTTCAACAGTCTTGCAACTAATGAAAAACTGTTTTTT. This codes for CASSFNSLATNEKLFF.

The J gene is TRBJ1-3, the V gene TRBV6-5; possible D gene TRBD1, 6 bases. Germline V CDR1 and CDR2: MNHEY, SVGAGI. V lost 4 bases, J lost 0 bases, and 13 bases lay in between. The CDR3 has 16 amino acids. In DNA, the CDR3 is TGTGCCAGCAGTTGGGACACCGTTAGCTCTGGAAACACCATATATTTT. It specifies CASSWDTVSSGNTIYF.

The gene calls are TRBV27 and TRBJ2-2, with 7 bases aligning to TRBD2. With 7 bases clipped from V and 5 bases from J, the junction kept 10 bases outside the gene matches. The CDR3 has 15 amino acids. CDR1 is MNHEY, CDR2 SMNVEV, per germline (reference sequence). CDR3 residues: CASTSGDGRTGELFF. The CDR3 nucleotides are TGTGCCAGCACCTCCGGGGACGGGAGGACCGGGGAGCTGTTTTTT.

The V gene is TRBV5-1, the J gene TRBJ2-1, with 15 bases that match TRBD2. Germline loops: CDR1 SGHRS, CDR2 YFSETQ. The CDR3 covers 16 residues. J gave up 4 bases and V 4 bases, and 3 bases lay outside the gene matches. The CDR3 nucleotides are TGCGCCAGCAGCCTAGGGACTAGCGGGGGGTACAATGAGCAGTTCTTC. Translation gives CASSLGTSGGYNEQFF.